This note documents a single TCR beta chain sequence. The antigen is unknown. The data originate from a study of T cell responses to AZD1222 COVID-19 vaccine. Assay: immunoSEQ multiplex PCR; the TCRdb copy retains only in-frame clones and omits some. Of 30,000 to 35,000 clones detected, about 80% appear once; the ten largest clones hold about 4.7%. Germline assignment: CDR1 SGDLS and CDR2 YYNGEE. V was trimmed by 0 bases and J by 6 bases, leaving 12 bases between them. There are 14 residues in the CDR3. Second-dose intervals near 4 or 12 weeks were combined. Whole-study results and caveats: The repertoires were collected only after the peak T cell response. Along spike, vaccine-associated CD4 TCRs were found throughout, with dominance at 160-218 and 743-854. Females outnumbered males among donors, who were mostly white British; clonal diversity was possibly underestimated.

The origin of this receptor is an adult who received the AZD1222 COVID-19 vaccine. The input for sequencing was peripheral blood, taken 28 days after the second AZD1222 dose. The rearrangement links TRBV9 to TRBJ1-1, with D possibly TRBD1 on 5 matching bases. The CDR3 region has the DNA TGTGCCAGCAGCGTAGGCTGGCAGGGACCTGAAGCTTTCTTT. Translation: CASSVGWQGPEAFF.